Given below is one TCR beta chain in context. What this receptor recognizes is not known. It has no much larger one-base neighbor in the sample; base qualities were not kept. The data were obtained in a study of blood T cell repertoires in COVID-19 (dated by TCRdb to about 2020). Study-level background: The collaborator samples originated in the United States, Italy and Spain and spanned the acute and convalescent phases of COVID-19. The repertoires were made available in a free public database intended to serve as a resource for research on the immune response to SARS-CoV-2. Subjects who had been exposed to COVID-19, were actively infected with it, or had recovered from it provided the deeply sampled blood TCRbeta repertoires that made up the dataset. Samples came from the ongoing ImmuneRACE study (first 160 participants) plus 1,254 subjects from 6 global collaborators. The material from the prospective study consisted of cDNA or gDNA derived from T cells, B-cell-depleted T cells, or PBMCs. Nearly every sample came with metadata listing a de-identified subject ID, COVID-19 status, age in years and sex. HLA class I and class II types, where available, came from metadata supplied by the sample provider rather than from assay-based typing.

The immunoSEQ Assay, a bias-controlled multiplex PCR, was used to amplify TCRbeta CDR3 regions from genomic DNA. The authors' pipeline ran thus. Nucleated cell counts per sample were estimated from amplification of reference gene primers within the assay. Sequence reads were collapsed and filtered to measure the absolute abundance of every unique TCRbeta CDR3 rearrangement. For each sample, productive Simpson clonality was calculated by taking the square root of Simpson's diversity index across productive rearrangements. TCRdb took this table from immuneACCESS and kept in-frame rearrangements with V and J called. Such tables lack part of the clones; where checked against another copy, unresolved V genes explain under half of the gap, and the rest is unexplained. The V and J calls and clone size come from that table; D and trimming were worked out from the DNA. The sample contains some 44,000 clones, more than 65% of them found a single time. The ten most abundant clones make up 23% of the sample.

What the research found in general, with its limitations: The amount of clinical and demographic metadata varied by source and participant and was provided uncurated.

The CDR3 numbers 18 residues from cysteine through phenylalanine. Solely the CDR3 DNA is kept, with 54 bases framed from the first base. Trimming leaves V shorter by 0 bases and J shorter by 0 bases, with the junction holding 10 bases beyond the gene matches. From a lookup of the germline V gene, CDR1 and CDR2 are LGHNT and FRNRAP. Collaborating institutions collected whole blood in K2EDTA tubes following their own protocols. Collaborator samples were shipped for TCRbeta analysis as frozen whole blood, isolated PBMCs, or DNA extracted from either sample type. The V gene is TRBV12-5 and the J gene is TRBJ1-1; 7 nucleotides in the junction match TRBD1. The specimen was peripheral blood. This clonotype originated in a woman aged 55-70 years with acute or convalescent COVID-19. The CDR3 reads CASGLVLGQYVMNTEAFF. The bases read TGTGCTAGTGGTTTGGTACTGGGACAGTACGTCATGAACACTGAAGCTTTCTTT.